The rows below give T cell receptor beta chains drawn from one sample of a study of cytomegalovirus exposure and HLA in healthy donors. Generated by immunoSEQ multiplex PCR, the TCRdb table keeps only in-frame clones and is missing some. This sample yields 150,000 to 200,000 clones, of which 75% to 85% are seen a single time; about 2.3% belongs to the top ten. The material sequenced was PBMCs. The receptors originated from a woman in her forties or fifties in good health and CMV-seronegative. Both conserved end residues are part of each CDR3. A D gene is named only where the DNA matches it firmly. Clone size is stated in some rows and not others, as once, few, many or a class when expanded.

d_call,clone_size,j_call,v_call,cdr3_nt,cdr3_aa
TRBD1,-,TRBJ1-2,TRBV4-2,TGTGCCAGCAGTTCGAACATACAGACAGGGTCTAACTATGGCTACACCTTC,CASSSNIQTGSNYGYTF
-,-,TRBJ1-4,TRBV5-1,TGCGCCAGCAGCTTGGAGAGGCAGGGGAGCAGGCTGTTTTTT,CASSLERQGSRLFF
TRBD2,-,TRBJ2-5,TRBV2,TGTGCCGCCTCCTTGGACGGGAGGGCGGAAGAGACCCAGTACTTC,CAASLDGRAEETQYF
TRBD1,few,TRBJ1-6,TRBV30,TGTGCCTGGAGTGCCTACTACGGACAGGGGGCCTCTTATAATTCACCCCTCCACTTT,CAWSAYYGQGASYNSPLHF
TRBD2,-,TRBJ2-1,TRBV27,TGTGCCAGCAGTTTATCCAGCCGCGGGACTAGGGCCTACAATGAGCAGTTCTTC,CASSLSSRGTRAYNEQFF
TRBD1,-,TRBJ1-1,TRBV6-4,TGTGCCAGCAGTGACGGGACAGAGAACACTGAAGCTTTCTTT,CASSDGTENTEAFF
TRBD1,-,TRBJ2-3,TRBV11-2,TGTGCCAGCAGCTTCCGGGACAGGGGCCAGGTAGCTGATACGCAGTATTTT,CASSFRDRGQVADTQYF
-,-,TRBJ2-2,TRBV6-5,TGTGCCAGCAGTTACTCGGTGCAGAGGCCCGGGGAGCTGTTTTTT,CASSYSVQRPGELFF
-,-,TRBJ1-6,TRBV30,TGTGCCTGGAGTCCCTGGACACATTATAATTCCCCCCTCCACTTT,CAWSPWTHYNSPLHF
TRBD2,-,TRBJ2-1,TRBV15,TGTGCCACCAGCAGAGATCTTAGCGGGATCTATGAGCAGTTCTTC,CATSRDLSGIYEQFF
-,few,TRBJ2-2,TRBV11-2,TGTGCCAGCAGCTCCGCAGGCCATAACACCGGGGAGCTGTTTTTT,CASSSAGHNTGELFF
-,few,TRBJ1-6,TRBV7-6,TGTGCCAGCCGGGGAGCTCCGGATTCACCCCTCCACTTT,CASRGAPDSPLHF
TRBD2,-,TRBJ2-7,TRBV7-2,TGTGCCAGCAGCTCAACTCGTTTAGCGGGAGACGAGCAGTACTTC,CASSSTRLAGDEQYF
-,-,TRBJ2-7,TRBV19,TGTGCCAGTAGTCCATCGGCAGGGTGGTACGAGCAGTACTTC,CASSPSAGWYEQYF
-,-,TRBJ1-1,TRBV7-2,TGTGCCAGCAGCTTCAAGGGGCGGCCTGAAGCTTTCTTT,CASSFKGRPEAFF
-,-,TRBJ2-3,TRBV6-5,TGTGCCAGCAGTTACGAGGGGGGGACGAGCACAGATACGCAGTATTTT,CASSYEGGTSTDTQYF
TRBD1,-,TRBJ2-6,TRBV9,TGTGCCAGCAGCGTAGACAGGGGCGAAAGCTCTGGGGCCAACGTCCTGACTTTC,CASSVDRGESSGANVLTF
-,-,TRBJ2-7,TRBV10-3,TGTGCCATCAGTGAGGGTGGGGCTCGCTACGAGCAGTACTTC,CAISEGGARYEQYF
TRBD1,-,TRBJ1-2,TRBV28,TGTGCCAGCAGCACAGGGGGCGCTTATAGTAGCTATGGCTACACCTTC,CASSTGGAYSSYGYTF
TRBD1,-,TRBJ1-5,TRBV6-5,TGTGCCAGCAGTCCGGGACAGGGGTACAATCAGCCCCAGCATTTT,CASSPGQGYNQPQHF
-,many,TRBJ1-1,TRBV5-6,TGTGCCAGCAGCTTACAGGTTGTGAACACTGAAGCTTTCTTT,CASSLQVVNTEAFF
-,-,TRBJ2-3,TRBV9,TGTGCCAGCAGCGTAGTCGCAGATACGCAGTATTTT,CASSVVADTQYF
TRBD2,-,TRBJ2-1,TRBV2,TGTGCCAGCCGTGATCCACTAGCGGGGGACAATGAGCAGTTCTTC,CASRDPLAGDNEQFF
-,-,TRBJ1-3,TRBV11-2,TGTGCCAGCAGCCCCCGAGGTGGAAACACCATATATTTT,CASSPRGGNTIYF
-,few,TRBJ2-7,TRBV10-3,TGTGCCATCAGTGAGAGGCGGTACGAGCAGTACTTC,CAISERRYEQYF
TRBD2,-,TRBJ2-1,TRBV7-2,TGTGCCAGCAGAGCTAGCGGGAGGAATTACAATGAGCAGTTCTTC,CASRASGRNYNEQFF